Described below is a single T cell receptor (beta chain) sequence and its context. The data are from a study of T cell changes during pregnancy in multiple sclerosis. Some clones are missing from TCRdb's copy, which holds only in-frame ones; the method was immunoSEQ multiplex PCR. The sample gives about 56,000 clones, around 90% of which show up once; 0.5% is in the top ten. This clonotype originated in a female donor with multiple sclerosis, enrolled in a pregnancy study. This specimen consisted of CD4+ T cells from peripheral blood mononuclear cells, obtained in the third trimester of pregnancy.

CDR3 coding DNA: TGTGCCAGCAGTCCATTGAGATCTAACTATGGCTACACCTTC. Its translation is CASSPLRSNYGYTF. The V call is TRBV6-5, the J call TRBJ1-2; D is uncertain. V dropped 5 bases and J dropped 0 bases, with 10 bases sitting between them. The germline V gene has CDR1 MNHEY and CDR2 SVGAGI. The CDR3 loop spans 14 amino acids.